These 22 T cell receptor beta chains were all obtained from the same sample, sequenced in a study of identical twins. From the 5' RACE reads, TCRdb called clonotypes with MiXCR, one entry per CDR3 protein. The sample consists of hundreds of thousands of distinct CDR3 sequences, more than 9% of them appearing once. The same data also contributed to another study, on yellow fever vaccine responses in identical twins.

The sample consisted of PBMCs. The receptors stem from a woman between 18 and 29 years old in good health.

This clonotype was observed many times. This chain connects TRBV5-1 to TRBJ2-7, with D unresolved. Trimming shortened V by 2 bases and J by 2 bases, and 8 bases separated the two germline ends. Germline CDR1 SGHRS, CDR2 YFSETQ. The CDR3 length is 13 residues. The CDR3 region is CASSFLAAYEQYF. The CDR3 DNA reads TGCGCCAGCAGCTTTTTGGCGGCCTACGAGCAGTACTTC.

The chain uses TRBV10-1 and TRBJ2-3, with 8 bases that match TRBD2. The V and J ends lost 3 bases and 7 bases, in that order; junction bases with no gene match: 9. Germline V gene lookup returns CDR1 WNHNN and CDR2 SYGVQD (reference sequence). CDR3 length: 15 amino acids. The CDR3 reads CASSDYKIAGNTQYF. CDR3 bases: TGCGCCAGCAGTGACTATAAGATAGCGGGAAATACGCAGTATTTT.

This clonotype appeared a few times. The CDR3, as DNA: TGTGCCAGCAGTTACTTCGGGGGTGAGCAGTTCTTC. Translating it yields CASSYFGGEQFF. The rearrangement joins TRBV6-5 to TRBJ2-1, with D possibly matching TRBD2 (6 bases). Germline values: CDR1 MNHEY, CDR2 SVGAGI. With 1 base removed from V and 9 bases from J, the gap between germline ends came to 7 bases. The CDR3 has 12 residues.

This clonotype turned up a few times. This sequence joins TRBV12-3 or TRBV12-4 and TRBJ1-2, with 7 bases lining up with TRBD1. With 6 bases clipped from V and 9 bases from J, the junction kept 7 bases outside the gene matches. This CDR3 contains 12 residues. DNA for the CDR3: TGTGCCAGCAGCCACCAGGGGGACAGCTACACCTTC. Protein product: CASSHQGDSYTF.

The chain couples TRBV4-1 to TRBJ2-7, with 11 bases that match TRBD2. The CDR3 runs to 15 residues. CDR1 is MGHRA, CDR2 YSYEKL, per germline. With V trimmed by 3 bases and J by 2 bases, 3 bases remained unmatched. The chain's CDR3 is CASSHPLAGAYEQYF. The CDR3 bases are TGCGCCAGCAGCCACCCACTAGCGGGGGCCTACGAGCAGTACTTC.

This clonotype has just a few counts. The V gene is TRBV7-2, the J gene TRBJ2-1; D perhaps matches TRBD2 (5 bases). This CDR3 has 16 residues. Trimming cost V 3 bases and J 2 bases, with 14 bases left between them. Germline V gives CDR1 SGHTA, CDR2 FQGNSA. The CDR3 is CASSLERVETYNEQFF. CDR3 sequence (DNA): TGTGCCAGCAGCTTGGAGAGGGTGGAAACCTACAATGAGCAGTTCTTC.

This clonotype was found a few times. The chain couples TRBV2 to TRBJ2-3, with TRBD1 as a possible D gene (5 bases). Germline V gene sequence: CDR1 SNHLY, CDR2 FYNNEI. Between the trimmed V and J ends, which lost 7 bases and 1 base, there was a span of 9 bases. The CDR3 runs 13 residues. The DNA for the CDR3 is TGTGCCAGCAAGGAAGGGGGCACAGATACGCAGTATTTT. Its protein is CASKEGGTDTQYF.

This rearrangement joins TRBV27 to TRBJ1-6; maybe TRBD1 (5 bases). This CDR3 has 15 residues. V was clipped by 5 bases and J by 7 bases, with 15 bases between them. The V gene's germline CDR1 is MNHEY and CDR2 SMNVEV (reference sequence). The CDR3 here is CASSTSGHPNSPLHF. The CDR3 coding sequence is TGTGCCAGCAGTACCAGTGGACACCCCAATTCACCCCTCCACTTT.

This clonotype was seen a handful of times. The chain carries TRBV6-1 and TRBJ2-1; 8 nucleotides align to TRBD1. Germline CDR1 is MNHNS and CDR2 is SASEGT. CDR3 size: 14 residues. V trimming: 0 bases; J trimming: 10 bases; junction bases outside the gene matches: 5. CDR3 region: CASSEAGQGLEQFF. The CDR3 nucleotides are TGTGCCAGCAGTGAAGCCGGACAGGGATTGGAGCAGTTCTTC.

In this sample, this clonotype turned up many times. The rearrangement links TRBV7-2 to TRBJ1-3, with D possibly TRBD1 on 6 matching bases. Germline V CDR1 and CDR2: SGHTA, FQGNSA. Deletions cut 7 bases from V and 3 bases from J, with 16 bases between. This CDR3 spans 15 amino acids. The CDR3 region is CASTLGGGSGNTIYF. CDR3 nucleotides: TGTGCCAGCACCCTGGGGGGGGGCAGTGGAAACACCATATATTTT.

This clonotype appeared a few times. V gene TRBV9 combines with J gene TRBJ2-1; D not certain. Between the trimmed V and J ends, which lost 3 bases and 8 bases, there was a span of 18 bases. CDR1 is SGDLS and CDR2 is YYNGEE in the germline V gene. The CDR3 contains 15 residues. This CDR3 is CASSATGSGLDEQFF. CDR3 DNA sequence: TGTGCCAGCAGCGCTACCGGGTCGGGTCTCGATGAGCAGTTCTTC.

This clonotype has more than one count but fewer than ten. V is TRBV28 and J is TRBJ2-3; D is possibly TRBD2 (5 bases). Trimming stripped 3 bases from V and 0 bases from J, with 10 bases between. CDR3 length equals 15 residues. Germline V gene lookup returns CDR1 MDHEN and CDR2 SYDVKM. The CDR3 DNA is TGTGCCAGCAGTTTGAGGGTCCCGAGCACAGATACGCAGTATTTT. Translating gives CASSLRVPSTDTQYF.

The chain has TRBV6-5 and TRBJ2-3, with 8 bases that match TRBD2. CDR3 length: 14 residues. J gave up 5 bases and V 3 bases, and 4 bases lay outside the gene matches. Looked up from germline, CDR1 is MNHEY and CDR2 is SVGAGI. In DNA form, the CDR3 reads TGTGCCAGCAGTTATAGCGGGGTTAGAGATACGCAGTATTTT. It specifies CASSYSGVRDTQYF.

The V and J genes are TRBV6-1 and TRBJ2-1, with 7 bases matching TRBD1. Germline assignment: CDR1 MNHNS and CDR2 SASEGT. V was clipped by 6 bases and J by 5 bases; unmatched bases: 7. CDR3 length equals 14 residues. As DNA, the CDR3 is TGTGCCAGCAGAATTGGGGGACAGAACAATGAGCAGTTCTTC. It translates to CASRIGGQNNEQFF.

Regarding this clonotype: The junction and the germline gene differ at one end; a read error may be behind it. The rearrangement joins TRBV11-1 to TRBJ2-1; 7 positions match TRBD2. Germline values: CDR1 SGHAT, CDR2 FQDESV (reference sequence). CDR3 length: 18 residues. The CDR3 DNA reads TGTGCCAGCAGCTTAGGGGCTAGCGGACCCGACCCATACAATGAGCGGTTCTTC. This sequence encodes CASSLGASGPDPYNERFF.

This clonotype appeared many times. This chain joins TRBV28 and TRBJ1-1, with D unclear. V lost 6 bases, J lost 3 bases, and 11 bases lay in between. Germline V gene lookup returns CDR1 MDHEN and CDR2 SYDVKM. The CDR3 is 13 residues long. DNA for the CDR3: TGTGCCAGCAGCTGGTCTAGGTACACTGAAGCTTTCTTT. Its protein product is CASSWSRYTEAFF.

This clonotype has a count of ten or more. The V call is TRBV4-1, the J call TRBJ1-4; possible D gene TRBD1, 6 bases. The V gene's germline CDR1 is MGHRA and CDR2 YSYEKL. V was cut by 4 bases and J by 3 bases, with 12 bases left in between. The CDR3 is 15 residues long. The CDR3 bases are TGCGCCAGCAGCCGAGTGGACAGCCCTAATGAAAAACTGTTTTTT. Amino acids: CASSRVDSPNEKLFF.

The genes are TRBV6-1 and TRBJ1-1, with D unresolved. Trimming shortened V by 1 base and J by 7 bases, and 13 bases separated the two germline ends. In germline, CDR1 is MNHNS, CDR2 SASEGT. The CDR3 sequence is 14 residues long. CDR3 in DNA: TGTGCCAGCAGTGAAGTATTCCCCAACCTTGAAGCTTTCTTT. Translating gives CASSEVFPNLEAFF.

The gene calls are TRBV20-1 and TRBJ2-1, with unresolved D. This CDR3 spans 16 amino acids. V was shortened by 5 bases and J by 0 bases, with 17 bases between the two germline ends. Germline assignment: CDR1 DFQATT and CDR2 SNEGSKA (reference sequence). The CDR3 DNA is TGCAGTGCTCCCAGAGATTGGGCGTACTCCTACAATGAGCAGTTCTTC. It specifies CSAPRDWAYSYNEQFF.

CDR3 region: CASSLAPGYGYTF. CDR3 bases: TGTGCCAGCAGTTTAGCGCCTGGGTATGGCTACACCTTC. V usage is TRBV12-3 or TRBV12-4 and J usage is TRBJ1-2; D unclear. V lost 0 bases, J lost 5 bases, and 7 bases lay in between. This CDR3 has 13 amino acids.

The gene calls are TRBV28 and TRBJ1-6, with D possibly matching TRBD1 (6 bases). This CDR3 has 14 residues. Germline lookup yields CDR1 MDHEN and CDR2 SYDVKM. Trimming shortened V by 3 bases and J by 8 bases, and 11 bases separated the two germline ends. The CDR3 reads CASSLGAGYSPLHF. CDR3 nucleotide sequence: TGTGCCAGCAGTTTGGGGGCTGGCTATTCACCCCTCCACTTT. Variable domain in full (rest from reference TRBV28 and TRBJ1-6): DVKVTQSSRYLVKRTGEKVFLECVQDMDHENMFWYRQDPGLGLRLIYFSYDVKMKEKGDIPEGYSVSREKKERFSLILESASTNQTSMYLCASSLGAGYSPLHFGNGTRLTVT.

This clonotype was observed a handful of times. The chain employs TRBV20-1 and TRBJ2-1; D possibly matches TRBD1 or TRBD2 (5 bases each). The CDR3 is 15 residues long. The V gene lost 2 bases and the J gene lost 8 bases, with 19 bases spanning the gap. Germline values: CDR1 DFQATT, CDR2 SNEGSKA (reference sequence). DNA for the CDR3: TGCAGTGCTAGAAGCCGGGACGAAGGTCCGTATGAGCAGTTCTTC. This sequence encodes CSARSRDEGPYEQFF.